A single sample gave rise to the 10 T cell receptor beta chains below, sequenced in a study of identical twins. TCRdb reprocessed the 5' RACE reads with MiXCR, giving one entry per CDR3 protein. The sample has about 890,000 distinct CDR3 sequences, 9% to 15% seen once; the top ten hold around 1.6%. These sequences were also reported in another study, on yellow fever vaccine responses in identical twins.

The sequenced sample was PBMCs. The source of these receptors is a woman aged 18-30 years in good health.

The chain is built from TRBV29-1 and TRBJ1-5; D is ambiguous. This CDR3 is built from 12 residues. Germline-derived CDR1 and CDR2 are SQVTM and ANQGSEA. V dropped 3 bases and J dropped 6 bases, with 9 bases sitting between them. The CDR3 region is CSVEDGVQPQHF. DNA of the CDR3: TGCAGCGTTGAGGACGGGGTTCAGCCCCAGCATTTT.

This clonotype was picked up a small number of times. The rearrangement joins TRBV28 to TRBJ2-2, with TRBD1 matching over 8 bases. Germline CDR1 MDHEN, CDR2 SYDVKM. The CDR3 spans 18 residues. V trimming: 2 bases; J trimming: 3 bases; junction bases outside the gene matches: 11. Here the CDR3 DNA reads TGTGCCAGCAGTTTACCCACCCAGACAGGGGTGGACACCGGGGAGCTGTTTTTT. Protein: CASSLPTQTGVDTGELFF.

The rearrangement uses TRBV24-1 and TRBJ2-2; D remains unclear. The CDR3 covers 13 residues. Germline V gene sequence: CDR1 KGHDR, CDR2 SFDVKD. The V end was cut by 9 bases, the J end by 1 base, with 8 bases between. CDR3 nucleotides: TGTGCCACCGAGGCTAGGAACACCGGGGAGCTGTTTTTT. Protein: CATEARNTGELFF.

CDR3 sequence reads: CSATDILTDTQYF. Here the CDR3 DNA reads TGCAGTGCTACGGACATTCTCACAGATACGCAGTATTTT. The rearrangement joins TRBV20-1 to TRBJ2-3; D is perhaps TRBD1 (5 bases). V was pared by 4 bases and J by 2 bases, with 10 bases between. Germline V gene sequence: CDR1 DFQATT, CDR2 SNEGSKA (reference sequence). The CDR3 contains 13 residues.

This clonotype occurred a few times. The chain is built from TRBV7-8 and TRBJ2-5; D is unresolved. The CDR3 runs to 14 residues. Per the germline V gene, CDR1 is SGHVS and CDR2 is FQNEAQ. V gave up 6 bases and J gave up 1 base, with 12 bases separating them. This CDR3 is CASSHYGVQETQYF. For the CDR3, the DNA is TGTGCCAGCAGTCACTATGGGGTCCAAGAGACCCAGTACTTC. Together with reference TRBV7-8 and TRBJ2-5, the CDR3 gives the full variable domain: GAGVSQSPRYKVAKRGQDVALRCDPISGHVSLFWYQQALGQGPEFLTYFQNEAQLDKSGLPSDRFFAERPEGSVSTLKIQRTQQEDSAVYLCASSHYGVQETQYFGPGTRLLVL.

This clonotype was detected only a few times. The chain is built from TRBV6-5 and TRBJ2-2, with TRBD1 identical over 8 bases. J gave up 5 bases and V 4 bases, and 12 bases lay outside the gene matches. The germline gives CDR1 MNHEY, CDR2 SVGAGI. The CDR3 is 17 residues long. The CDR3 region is CASSSRTGFSSTGELFF. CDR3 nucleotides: TGTGCCAGCAGTTCGCGGACAGGGTTCTCTTCGACCGGGGAGCTGTTTTTT.

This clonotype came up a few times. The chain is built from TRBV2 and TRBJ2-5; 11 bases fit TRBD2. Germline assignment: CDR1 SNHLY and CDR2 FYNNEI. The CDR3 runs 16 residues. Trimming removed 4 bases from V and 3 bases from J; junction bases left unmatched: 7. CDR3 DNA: TGTGCCAGCAGTGTCGTCACTAGCGGGAGTAAAGAGACCCAGTACTTC. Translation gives CASSVVTSGSKETQYF. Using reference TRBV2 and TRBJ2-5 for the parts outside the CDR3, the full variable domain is EPEVTQTPSHQVTQMGQEVILRCVPISNHLYFYWYRQILGQKVEFLVSFYNNEISEKSEIFDDQFSVERPDGSNFTLKIRSTKLEDSAMYFCASSVVTSGSKETQYFGPGTRLLVL.

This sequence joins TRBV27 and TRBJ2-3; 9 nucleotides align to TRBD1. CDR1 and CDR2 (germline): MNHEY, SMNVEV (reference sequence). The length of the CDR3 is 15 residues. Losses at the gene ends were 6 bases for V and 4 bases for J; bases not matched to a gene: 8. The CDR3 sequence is CASRPQGALADTQYF. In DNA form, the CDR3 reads TGTGCCAGCAGACCACAGGGGGCGTTAGCAGATACGCAGTATTTT.

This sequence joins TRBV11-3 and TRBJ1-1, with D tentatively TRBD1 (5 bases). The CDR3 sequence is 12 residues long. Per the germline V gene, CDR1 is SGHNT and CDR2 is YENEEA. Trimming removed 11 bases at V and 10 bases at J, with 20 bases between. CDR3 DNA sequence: TGTGCCCCCCCCCACGGGGGAAGGGGAGCTTTCTTT. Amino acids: CAPPHGGRGAFF. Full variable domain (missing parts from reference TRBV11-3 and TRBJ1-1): EAGVVQSPRYKIIEKKQPVAFWCNPISGHNTLYWYLQNLGQGPELLIRYENEEAVDDSQLPKDRFSAERLKGVDSTLKIQPAELGDSAVYLCAPPHGGRGAFFGQGTRLTVV.

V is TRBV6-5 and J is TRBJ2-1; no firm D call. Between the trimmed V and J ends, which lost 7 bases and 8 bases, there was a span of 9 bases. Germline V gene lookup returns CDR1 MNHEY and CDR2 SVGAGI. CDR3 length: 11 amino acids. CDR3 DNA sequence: TGTGCCAGCATGTCCACTTATGAGCAGTTCTTC. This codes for CASMSTYEQFF.